Below, one T cell receptor beta chain is given with its context. Its antigen remains unknown. The CDR3 loop spans 14 amino acids. CDR1 is SGHTA and CDR2 is FQGTGA in the germline V gene. What made the TCR beta cDNA was 5'RACE template switching with UMIs. TCRdb reanalyzed the 5' RACE reads and collapses them to one entry per CDR3 protein, without DNA. The sample has some 500,000 distinct CDR3 sequences; the top ten hold over 1.3%. The sample comes from a study of T cells expressing NK-cell markers. Study overall: Seven of the eight sequenced donors were classified as HCMV-seropositive, and one was classified as seronegative.

Study findings and constraints: Each of roughly 6 donors carried dominant NKG2C+ clonotypes accounting for about 1.0-7.0% of CD8+ T cells. In a handful of donors, these clonotypes also led the CD3+CD56-NKG2C+ fraction.

Specimen: blood T cells: a sorted CD56 or NKG2C T cell subset, CD4+ or CD8+ T cells, or bulk PBMC T cells (not recorded which). The chain combines TRBV7-3 with TRBJ2-7. The receptor comes from a woman aged 45-65 years in good health. CDR3 in amino acids: CASSLSPDTYEQYF.